These 27 T cell receptor beta chains share one sample of origin, sequenced in a study of control samples from healthy donors and cancer patients. Measured with immunoSEQ multiplex PCR; TCRdb has only the in-frame clones, and not every one. The data show 170,000 or so clones, 80% to 95% seen once. Sequencing was carried out using blood. These receptors were obtained from a man aged 18 to 29 in good health.

The chain links TRBV20-1 to TRBJ1-5, with TRBD1 matching 11 bases. The CDR3 covers 11 residues. CDR1 and CDR2 (germline): DFQATT, SNEGSKA (reference sequence). Here the CDR3 DNA reads TGCGGGACAGGGGGGAATCAGCCCCAGCATTTT. The encoded protein is CGTGGNQPQHF.

This chain links TRBV19 with TRBJ1-1; D is perhaps TRBD1 (5 bases). CDR3 length: 13 amino acids. Deletions cut 6 bases from V and 4 bases from J, with 12 bases between. CDR1 is LNHDA, CDR2 SQIVND, per germline (reference sequence). CDR3: CASSPGVGTEAFF. The DNA of the CDR3 is TGTGCCAGTAGCCCGGGGGTCGGCACTGAAGCTTTCTTT.

The chain carries TRBV6-5 and TRBJ1-3; D unclear. Germline V gene sequence: CDR1 MNHEY, CDR2 SVGAGI. CDR3 length: 12 amino acids. V was shortened by 6 bases and J by 4 bases, with 7 bases between the two germline ends. The CDR3 sequence: CASRDYGNTIYF. CDR3 nucleotide sequence: TGTGCCAGCAGGGATTACGGAAACACCATATATTTT.

This sequence joins TRBV12-3 or TRBV12-4 and TRBJ1-5; D gene ambiguous. This CDR3 has 13 amino acids. Trimming pared 6 bases from V and 0 bases from J, leaving 6 bases between. CDR3 loop: CASSITSNQPQHF. CDR3 coding DNA: TGTGCCAGCAGCATTACTAGCAATCAGCCCCAGCATTTT.

This clone was seen just once. The gene calls are TRBV3-1 (or the pseudogene TRBV3-2) and TRBJ1-4; TRBD1 agrees at 7 bases. Germline CDR1 is LGHDT and CDR2 is YNNKEL (reference sequence). This CDR3 is built from 16 residues. The J segment lost 10 bases and the V segment lost 4 bases, leaving 15 bases of the junction unmatched. The CDR3 coding sequence is TGTGCCAGCAGCCGAAGCCCAGGGACAGCAGGCGGAAAACTGTTTTTT. Translation gives CASSRSPGTAGGKLFF.

The gene calls are TRBV5-6 and TRBJ1-4; no reliable D call. The CDR3 covers 14 residues. The ends were cut back, 0 bases at V and 8 bases at J, with 11 bases in the middle. Germline lookup yields CDR1 SGHDT and CDR2 YYEEEE. The CDR3 reads CASSLGATEEKLFF. CDR3 bases: TGTGCCAGCAGCTTGGGGGCGACGGAGGAAAAACTGTTTTTT.

The chain is built from TRBV2 and TRBJ2-1; a weak D match, TRBD1 (6 bases). V was clipped by 8 bases and J by 3 bases, with 11 bases between them. The CDR3 runs to 13 residues. Germline V CDR1 and CDR2: SNHLY, FYNNEI. The DNA of the CDR3 is TGTGCCAGCTCTCAGGGGAGCTACAATGAGCAGTTCTTC. It yields the protein CASSQGSYNEQFF.

This rearrangement joins TRBV4-1 to TRBJ1-4; TRBD1 might be the D (5 bases). V gave up 1 base and J gave up 5 bases, with 11 bases separating them. The germline V gene has CDR1 MGHRA and CDR2 YSYEKL. CDR3 length: 15 residues. CDR3 in amino acids: CASSQVGTVNEKLFF. For the CDR3, the DNA is TGCGCCAGCAGCCAAGTGGGGACGGTCAATGAAAAACTGTTTTTT.

The chain uses TRBV6-5 and TRBJ2-3; D call uncertain. Germline CDR1 MNHEY, CDR2 SVGAGI. The ends were cut back, 2 bases at V and 6 bases at J, with 18 bases in the middle. The CDR3 is 16 residues long. CDR3 region: CASSYEEVSSADTQYF. CDR3 coding DNA: TGTGCCAGCAGTTACGAAGAGGTGTCATCTGCGGATACGCAGTATTTT.

The chain combines TRBV2 with TRBJ1-3, with a weak D call TRBD1 (5 bases). Trimming shortened V by 5 bases and J by 1 base, and 12 bases separated the two germline ends. The CDR3 is made up of 15 amino acids. Germline loops: CDR1 SNHLY, CDR2 FYNNEI. Written as DNA, the CDR3 is TGTGCCAGCAGTTTGGTCAGGGTATCTGGAAACACCATATATTTT. Encoded protein: CASSLVRVSGNTIYF.

The gene calls are TRBV25-1 and TRBJ1-2; D unclear. The CDR3 is 13 residues long. Germline values: CDR1 MGHDK, CDR2 SYGVNS. V was trimmed by 5 bases and J by 8 bases, leaving 15 bases between them. Here the CDR3 DNA reads TGTGCCAGCAGTTTACACGGGGAGGGCGGCTACACCTTC. This codes for CASSLHGEGGYTF.

The chain couples TRBV7-9 to TRBJ2-7; the match to TRBD1 covers 8 bases. The V and J ends lost 5 bases and 4 bases, in that order; junction bases with no gene match: 7. Per the germline V gene, CDR1 is SEHNR and CDR2 is FQNEAQ (reference sequence). This CDR3 comprises 14 residues. The CDR3 DNA reads TGTGCCAGCAGCATAAGACAGGGGCCTTACGAGCAGTACTTC. Translated: CASSIRQGPYEQYF.

The chain uses TRBV28 and TRBJ1-5; 8 bases agree with TRBD1. With 0 bases clipped from V and 0 bases from J, the junction kept 1 base outside the gene matches. Germline V gene data show CDR1 as MDHEN and CDR2 as SYDVKM. The CDR3 length is 16 residues. CDR3 nucleotide sequence: TGTGCCAGCAGTTTATGGGACAGGGTTAGCAATCAGCCCCAGCATTTT. It encodes CASSLWDRVSNQPQHF.

V is TRBV5-1 and J is TRBJ2-3; tentatively, D is TRBD1 (6 bases). Germline V CDR1 and CDR2: SGHRS, YFSETQ. The CDR3 length is 15 residues. V lost 4 bases and J lost 2, with 14 bases in between. CDR3 nucleotides: TGCGCCAGCAGCCTGAGGGACACACACACAGATACGCAGTATTTT. Its translation: CASSLRDTHTDTQYF.

Note on this clone: At the DNA level, this CDR3 is encoded by other sequences in the same sample as well. The chain has TRBV18 and TRBJ2-7; D is ambiguous. The CDR3 has 13 amino acids. The germline V gene has CDR1 KGHSH and CDR2 LQKENI. V dropped 0 bases and J dropped 1 base, with 4 bases sitting between them. Here the CDR3 DNA reads TGTGCCAGCTCACCACCCAGTTCCTACGAGCAGTACTTC. Amino acid sequence: CASSPPSSYEQYF.

V is TRBV19 and J is TRBJ2-3; the match to TRBD1 covers 7 bases. The CDR3 totals 16 residues. Germline V gene sequence: CDR1 LNHDA, CDR2 SQIVND (reference sequence). V lost 5 bases and J lost 3; bases outside the gene matches: 11. This CDR3 is CASSVTGDPWTDTQYF. The CDR3 DNA reads as TGTGCCAGTAGTGTCACAGGGGACCCATGGACAGATACGCAGTATTTT.

The chain couples TRBV14 to TRBJ2-3; 14 bases fit TRBD2. From germline, CDR1 is SGHDN and CDR2 FVKESK. Germline trimming cut 3 bases from V and 2 bases from J; bases unmatched to any gene: 10. The CDR3 covers 19 residues. The CDR3 nucleotides are TGTGCCAGCAGCCAGTCTGGGGGACTAGCGGGGGACCCCACAGATACGCAGTATTTT. Translating gives CASSQSGGLAGDPTDTQYF.

This rearrangement joins TRBV27 to TRBJ1-6, with D unresolved. In germline, CDR1 is MNHEY, CDR2 SMNVEV (reference sequence). The CDR3 totals 15 residues. V was cut by 3 bases and J by 4 bases, with 10 bases left in between. CDR3 bases: TGTGCCAGCAGTTTTCTGAGGGTGTATAATTCACCCCTCCACTTT. Amino acids: CASSFLRVYNSPLHF.

The chain carries TRBV11-2 and TRBJ2-7; TRBD1 matches at 8 bases. V shed 5 bases, J shed 2 bases, and the junction held 2 bases outside the gene matches. CDR3 length: 13 residues. Germline V gene data show CDR1 as SGHAT and CDR2 as FQNNGV. The CDR3 reads CASSPTGAYEQYF. In DNA, the CDR3 is TGTGCCAGCAGCCCGACAGGGGCCTACGAGCAGTACTTC. The variable domain in full, with the rest retrieved from reference TRBV11-2 and TRBJ2-7, is EAGVAQSPRYKIIEKRQSVAFWCNPISGHATLYWYQQILGQGPKLLIQFQNNGVVDDSQLPKDRFSAERLKGVDSTLKIQPAKLEDSAVYLCASSPTGAYEQYFGPGTRLTVT.

There are a few counts of this clone. The chain has TRBV7-2 and TRBJ1-1; D unresolved. Germline V gives CDR1 SGHTA, CDR2 FQGNSA. Trimming cost V 5 bases and J 9 bases, with 16 bases left between them. The CDR3 is made up of 13 amino acids. The CDR3 spells CASSPSPLGKAFF. The CDR3 DNA follows: TGTGCCAGCAGCCCCTCCCCCTTAGGGAAAGCTTTCTTT.

This rearrangement joins TRBV5-1 to TRBJ1-2; 7 positions match TRBD1. This CDR3 has 15 residues. V lost 4 bases and J lost 1; bases outside the gene matches: 7. CDR1 and CDR2 from the germline V gene are SGHRS and YFSETQ. The CDR3 DNA follows: TGCGCCAGCAGCAAGGGACAGTCATTTAACTATGGCTACACCTTC. This gives the protein CASSKGQSFNYGYTF.

This clone was observed a single time. The chain employs TRBV3-1 (or the pseudogene TRBV3-2) and TRBJ2-7, with 9 bases matching TRBD1. Germline V gene lookup returns CDR1 LGHDT and CDR2 YNNKEL (reference sequence). V was pared by 2 bases and J by 3 bases, with 5 bases of the junction left unmatched. The CDR3 has 15 residues. CDR3 residues: CASSQFGTGIYEQYF. The CDR3 DNA sequence: TGTGCCAGCAGCCAATTCGGGACAGGGATCTACGAGCAGTACTTC.

The genes are TRBV24-1 and TRBJ2-2, with TRBD1 as a possible D gene (5 bases). The V gene's germline CDR1 is KGHDR and CDR2 SFDVKD. V shed 1 base and J shed 5 bases, with 13 bases lying between them. The CDR3 contains 16 residues. The CDR3 nucleotides read TGTGCCACCAGTGATTTTAGGTCTGGGGCTACCGGGGAGCTGTTTTTT. Translating it yields CATSDFRSGATGELFF.

In nucleotides, the CDR3 is TGTGCCAGCAGCTTGGCATCGGTGTGGGCAGGACGAGCAGATACGCAGTATTTT. Translating it yields CASSLASVWAGRADTQYF. The chain joins TRBV5-4 to TRBJ2-3; D is unresolved. The V gene lost 0 bases and the J gene lost 4 bases, with 21 bases spanning the gap. CDR3 size: 18 residues. Germline values: CDR1 SGHNT, CDR2 YYREEE (reference sequence).

J is TRBJ1-1 and V is TRBV27; a possible D gene is TRBD1 (5 bases). CDR3 length equals 14 residues. The V end was cut by 0 bases, the J end by 10 bases, with 15 bases between. Per the germline V gene, CDR1 is MNHEY and CDR2 is SMNVEV (reference sequence). The CDR3 protein is CASSLSFGQGVAFF. The CDR3 nucleotides read TGTGCCAGCAGTTTATCGTTTGGGCAGGGAGTAGCTTTCTTT.

J is TRBJ1-5 and V is TRBV5-1; a possible D gene is TRBD1 (6 bases). Germline-derived CDR1 and CDR2 are SGHRS and YFSETQ. The CDR3 totals 14 residues. V was cut by 4 bases and J by 3 bases, with 11 bases left in between. This chain's CDR3 is CASSMGGPNQPQHF. In DNA, the CDR3 is TGCGCCAGCAGCATGGGGGGCCCCAATCAGCCCCAGCATTTT.

This sequence joins TRBV7-8 and TRBJ2-1; D is possibly TRBD1 (6 bases). The CDR3 runs to 15 residues. The germline CDR1 and CDR2 sequences are SGHVS and FQNEAQ. V shed 2 bases and J shed 7 bases, with 15 bases lying between them. The CDR3 DNA sequence: TGTGCCAGCAGCTTACAGGGGACATCTACAAATGAGCAGTTCTTC. This translates into CASSLQGTSTNEQFF. Full variable domain (rest looked up from reference TRBV7-8 and TRBJ2-1): GAGVSQSPRYKVAKRGQDVALRCDPISGHVSLFWYQQALGQGPEFLTYFQNEAQLDKSGLPSDRFFAERPEGSVSTLKIQRTQQEDSAVYLCASSLQGTSTNEQFFGPGTRLTVL.